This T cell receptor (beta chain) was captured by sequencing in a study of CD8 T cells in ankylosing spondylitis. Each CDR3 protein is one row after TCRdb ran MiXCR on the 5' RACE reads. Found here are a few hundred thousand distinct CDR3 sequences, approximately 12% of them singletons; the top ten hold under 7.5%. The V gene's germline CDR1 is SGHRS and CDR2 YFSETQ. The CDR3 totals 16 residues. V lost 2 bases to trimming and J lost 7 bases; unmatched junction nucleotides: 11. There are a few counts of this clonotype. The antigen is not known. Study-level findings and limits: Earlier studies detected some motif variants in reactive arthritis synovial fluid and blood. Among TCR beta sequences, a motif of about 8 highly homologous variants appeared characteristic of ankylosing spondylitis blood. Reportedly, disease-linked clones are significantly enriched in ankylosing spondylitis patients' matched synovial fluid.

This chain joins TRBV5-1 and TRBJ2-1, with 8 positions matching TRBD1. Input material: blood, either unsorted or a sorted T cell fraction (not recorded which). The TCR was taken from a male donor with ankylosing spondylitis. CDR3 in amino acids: CASSFQDRESTNEQFF. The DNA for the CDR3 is TGCGCCAGCAGCTTTCAGGACAGGGAGTCTACGAATGAGCAGTTCTTC. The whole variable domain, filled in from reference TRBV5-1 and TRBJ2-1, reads KAGVTQTPRYLIKTRGQQVTLSCSPISGHRSVSWYQQTPGQGLQFLFEYFSETQRNKGNFPGRFSGRQFSNSRSEMNVSTLELGDSALYLCASSFQDRESTNEQFFGPGTRLTVL.